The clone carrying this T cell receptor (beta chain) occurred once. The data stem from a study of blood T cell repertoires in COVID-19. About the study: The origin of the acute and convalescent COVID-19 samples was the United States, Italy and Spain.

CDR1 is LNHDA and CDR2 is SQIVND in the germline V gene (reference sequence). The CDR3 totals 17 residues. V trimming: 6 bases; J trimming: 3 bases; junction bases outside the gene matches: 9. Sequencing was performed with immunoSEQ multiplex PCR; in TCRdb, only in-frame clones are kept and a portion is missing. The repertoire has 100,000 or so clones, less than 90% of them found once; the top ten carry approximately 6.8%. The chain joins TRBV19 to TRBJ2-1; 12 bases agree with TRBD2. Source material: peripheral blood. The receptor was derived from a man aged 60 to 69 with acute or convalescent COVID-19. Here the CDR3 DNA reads TGTGCCAGTAGATGGGGGGCTAGCGGGAGGGTCTACAATGAGCAGTTCTTC. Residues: CASRWGASGRVYNEQFF.